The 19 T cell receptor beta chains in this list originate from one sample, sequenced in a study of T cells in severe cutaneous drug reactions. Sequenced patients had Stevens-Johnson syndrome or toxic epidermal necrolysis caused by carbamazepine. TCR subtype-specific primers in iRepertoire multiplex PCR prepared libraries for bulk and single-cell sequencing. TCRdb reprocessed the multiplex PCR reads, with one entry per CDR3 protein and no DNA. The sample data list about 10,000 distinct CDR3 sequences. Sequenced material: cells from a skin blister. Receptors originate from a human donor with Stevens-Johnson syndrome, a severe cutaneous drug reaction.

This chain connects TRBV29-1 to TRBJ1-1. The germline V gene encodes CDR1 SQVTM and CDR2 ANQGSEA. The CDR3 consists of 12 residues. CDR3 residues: CSVPDWNTEAFF.

The CDR3 is CASSHMAGTNSNYGYTF. This chain uses TRBV2 with TRBJ1-2. The CDR3 has 17 amino acids. The germline V gene has CDR1 SNHLY and CDR2 FYNNEI.

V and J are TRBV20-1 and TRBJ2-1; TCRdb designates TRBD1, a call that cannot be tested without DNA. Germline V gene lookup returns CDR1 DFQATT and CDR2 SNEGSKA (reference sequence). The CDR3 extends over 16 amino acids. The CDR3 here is CSARAISAVAYNEQFF.

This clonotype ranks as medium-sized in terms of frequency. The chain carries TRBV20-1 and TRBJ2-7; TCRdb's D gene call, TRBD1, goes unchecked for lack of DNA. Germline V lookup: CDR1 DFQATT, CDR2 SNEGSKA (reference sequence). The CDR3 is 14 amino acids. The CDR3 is CSAATGGSPYEQYF.

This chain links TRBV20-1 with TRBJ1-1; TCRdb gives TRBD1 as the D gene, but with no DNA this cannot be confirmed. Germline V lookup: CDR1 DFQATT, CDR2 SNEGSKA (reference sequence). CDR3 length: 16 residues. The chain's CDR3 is CSIFPRDSRMNTEAFF.

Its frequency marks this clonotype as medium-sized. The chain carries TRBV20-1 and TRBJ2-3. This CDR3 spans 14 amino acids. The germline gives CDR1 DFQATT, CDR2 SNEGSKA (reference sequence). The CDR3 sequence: CSAQERRGTDTQYF.

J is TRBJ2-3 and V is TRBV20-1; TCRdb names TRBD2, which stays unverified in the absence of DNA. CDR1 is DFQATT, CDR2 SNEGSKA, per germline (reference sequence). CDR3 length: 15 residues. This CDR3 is CSATIAGASTDTQYF.

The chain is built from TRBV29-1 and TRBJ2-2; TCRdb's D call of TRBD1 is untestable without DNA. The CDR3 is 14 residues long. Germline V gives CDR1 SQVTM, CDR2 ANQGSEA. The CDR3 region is CSARPGGESGELFF.

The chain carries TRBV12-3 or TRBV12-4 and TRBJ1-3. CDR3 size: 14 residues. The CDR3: CASSFTNTGNTIYF.

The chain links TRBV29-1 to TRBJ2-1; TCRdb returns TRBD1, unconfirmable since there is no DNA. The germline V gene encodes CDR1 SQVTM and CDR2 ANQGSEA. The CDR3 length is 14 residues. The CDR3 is CSVEDLQEYNEQFF.

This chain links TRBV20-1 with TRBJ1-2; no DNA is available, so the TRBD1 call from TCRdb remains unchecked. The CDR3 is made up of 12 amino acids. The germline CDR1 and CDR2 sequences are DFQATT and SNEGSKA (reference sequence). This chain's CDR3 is CSARGGLSGYTF.

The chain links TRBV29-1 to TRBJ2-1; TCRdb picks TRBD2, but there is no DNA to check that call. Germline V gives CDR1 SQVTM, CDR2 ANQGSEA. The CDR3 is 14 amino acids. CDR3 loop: CSVEGLGSGNEQFF.

The CDR3 region is CSASPQGANYGYTF. V and J are TRBV20-1 and TRBJ1-2; TCRdb proposes TRBD1, but this gene call is untestable without DNA. This CDR3 region has 14 residues. Per the germline V gene, CDR1 is DFQATT and CDR2 is SNEGSKA (reference sequence).

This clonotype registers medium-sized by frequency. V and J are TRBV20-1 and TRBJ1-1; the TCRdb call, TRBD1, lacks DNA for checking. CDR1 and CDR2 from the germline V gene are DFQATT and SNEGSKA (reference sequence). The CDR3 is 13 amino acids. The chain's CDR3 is CSAGTVGNTEAFF.

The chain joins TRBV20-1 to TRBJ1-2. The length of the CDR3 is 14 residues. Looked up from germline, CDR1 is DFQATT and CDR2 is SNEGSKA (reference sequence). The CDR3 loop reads CSAREARQGGGYTF.

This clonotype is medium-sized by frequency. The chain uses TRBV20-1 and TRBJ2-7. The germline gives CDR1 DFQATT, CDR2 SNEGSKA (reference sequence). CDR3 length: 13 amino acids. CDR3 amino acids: CSASSTTDYEQYF.

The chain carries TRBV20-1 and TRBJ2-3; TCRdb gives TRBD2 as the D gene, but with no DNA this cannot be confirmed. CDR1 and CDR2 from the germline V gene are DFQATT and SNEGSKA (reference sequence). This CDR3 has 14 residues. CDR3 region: CSATTPGLSDTQYF.

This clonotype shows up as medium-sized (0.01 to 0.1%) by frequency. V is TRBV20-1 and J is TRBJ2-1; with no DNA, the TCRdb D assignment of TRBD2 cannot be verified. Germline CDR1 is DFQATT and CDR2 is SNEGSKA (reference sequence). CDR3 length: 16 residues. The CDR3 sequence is CSARPFSGNSYNEQFF.

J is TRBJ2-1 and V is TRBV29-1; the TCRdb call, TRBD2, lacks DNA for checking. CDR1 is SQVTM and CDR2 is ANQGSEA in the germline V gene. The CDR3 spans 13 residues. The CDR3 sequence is CSSGTSGNNEQFF.